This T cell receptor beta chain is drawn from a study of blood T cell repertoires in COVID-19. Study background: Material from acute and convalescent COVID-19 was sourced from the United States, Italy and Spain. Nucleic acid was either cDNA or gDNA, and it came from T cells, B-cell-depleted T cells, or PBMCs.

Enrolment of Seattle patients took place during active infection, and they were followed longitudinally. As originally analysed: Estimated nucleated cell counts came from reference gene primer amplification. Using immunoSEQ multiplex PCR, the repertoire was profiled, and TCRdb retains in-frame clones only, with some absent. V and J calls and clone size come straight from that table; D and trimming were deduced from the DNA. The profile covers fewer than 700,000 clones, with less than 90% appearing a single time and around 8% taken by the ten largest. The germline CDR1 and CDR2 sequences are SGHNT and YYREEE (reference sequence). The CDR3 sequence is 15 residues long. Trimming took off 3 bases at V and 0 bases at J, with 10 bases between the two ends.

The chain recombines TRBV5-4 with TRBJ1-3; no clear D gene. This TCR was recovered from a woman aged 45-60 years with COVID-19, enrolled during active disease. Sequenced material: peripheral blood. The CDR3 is CASSSDSLSGNTIYF. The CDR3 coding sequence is TGTGCCAGCAGCTCAGACTCCCTCTCTGGAAACACCATATATTTT. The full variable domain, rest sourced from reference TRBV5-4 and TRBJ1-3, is ETGVTQSPTHLIKTRGQQVTLRCSSQSGHNTVSWYQQALGQGPQFIFQYYREEENGRGNFPPRFSGLQFPNYSSELNVNALELDDSALYLCASSSDSLSGNTIYFGEGSWLTVV.